This T cell receptor beta chain was identified in a study of T-cell reconstitution after alpha-beta-depleted transplantation in children. The TCRbeta library incorporated unique molecular identifiers. One entry per CDR3 protein, called by TCRdb with MiXCR from the PCR reads. This table has around 410,000 distinct CDR3 sequences, roughly 11% appearing once. This clonotype was seen only a few times. V lost 4 bases and J lost 6; bases outside the gene matches: 7. CDR1 is LGHNA and CDR2 is YNFKEQ in the germline V gene. The CDR3 is 15 residues long. The rearrangement joins TRBV4-2 to TRBJ2-2, with TRBD2 identical over 8 bases. Sequencing was performed on PBMCs from the stem cell graft donor, taken from the stem cell graft. The sequence was collected from a human donor who donated a stem cell graft to a child with acute myeloid leukemia. The chain's CDR3 is CASSPVSGAAGELFF. In nucleotides, the CDR3 is TGTGCCAGCAGCCCCGTTAGCGGGGCTGCCGGGGAGCTGTTTTTT.